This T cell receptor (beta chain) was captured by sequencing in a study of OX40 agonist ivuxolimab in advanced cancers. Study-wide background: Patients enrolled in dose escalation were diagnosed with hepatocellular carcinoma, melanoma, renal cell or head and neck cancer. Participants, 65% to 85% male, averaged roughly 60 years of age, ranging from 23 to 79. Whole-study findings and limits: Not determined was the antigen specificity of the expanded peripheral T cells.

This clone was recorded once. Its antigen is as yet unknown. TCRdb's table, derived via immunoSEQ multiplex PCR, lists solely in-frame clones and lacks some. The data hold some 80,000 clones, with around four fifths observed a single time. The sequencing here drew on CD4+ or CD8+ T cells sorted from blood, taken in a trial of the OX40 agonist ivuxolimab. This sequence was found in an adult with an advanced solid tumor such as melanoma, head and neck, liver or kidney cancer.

CDR3 sequence reads: CASSYSHGSSGNTIYF. The CDR3 bases are TGTGCCAGCAGTTACTCGCACGGTAGCTCTGGAAACACCATATATTTT. V usage is TRBV6-5 and J usage is TRBJ1-3; D not resolved. The CDR3 covers 16 residues. V lost 0 bases and J lost 0, with 9 bases in between. The V gene's germline CDR1 is MNHEY and CDR2 SVGAGI.